The clone carrying this TCR beta chain appeared a few times. What it recognizes is unknown. Germline CDR1 is MRHNA and CDR2 is SNTAGT. This CDR3 contains 14 residues. Trimming stripped 3 bases from V and 4 bases from J, with 13 bases between. cDNA molecules carried unique molecular identifiers, and template switching added a universal primer site. TCRdb analysed the 5' RACE reads with MiXCR anew, one entry per CDR3 protein. Of about 900,000 distinct CDR3 sequences listed, approximately 13% are singletons. This entry comes from a study of identical twins. Study results and caveats: Insertions ran lower in abundant cord blood beta clonotypes, though not in memory repertoires. Instead of following the same donors, the conclusions were based on cross-sectional statistical analysis. A partial confounding effect on zero-insertion analyses could come from invariant MAIT and iNKT cells.

These same data were also listed under a study on yellow fever vaccine responses in identical twins.

This clonotype was obtained from a woman aged 18-29 years in good health. Sequencing was carried out using PBMCs. The J gene is TRBJ2-7, the V gene TRBV6-4; maybe TRBD1 (5 bases). In DNA form, the CDR3 reads TGTGCCAGCAGTGAGCCGACAGTTGGTTACGAGCAGTACTTC. It codes for CASSEPTVGYEQYF.